The clone carrying this TCR beta chain has a count of ten or more. What it binds is unknown. The entry originates in a study of CD8 T cells in ankylosing spondylitis. V lost 7 bases, J lost 1 base, and 7 bases lay in between. This CDR3 has 13 amino acids. CDR1 and CDR2 from the germline V gene are SGHDN and FVKESK. Library preparation for TCR beta used quantitative 5'-RACE with molecular barcodes. TCRdb independently ran MiXCR on the 5' RACE reads; one entry per CDR3 protein. This table holds 250,000 or so distinct CDR3 sequences, 20% to 30% found once. Whole-study results and caveats: What seemed typical of ankylosing spondylitis blood was a TCR beta motif built from several highly homologous variants. Reactive arthritis synovial fluid and blood previously showed some of these motif variants. Disease-linked clones reportedly concentrated significantly in matched ankylosing spondylitis synovial fluid.

The sequenced sample consisted of blood, either unsorted or a sorted T cell fraction (not recorded which). This sequence joins TRBV14 and TRBJ2-2; D tentatively fits TRBD1 or TRBD2 (5 bases each). This clonotype was obtained from a male donor with ankylosing spondylitis or in good health (not recorded which). The DNA for the CDR3 is TGTGCCAGCAATGGGGGGAACACCGGGGAGCTGTTTTTT. It encodes CASNGGNTGELFF.